This T cell receptor (beta chain) was obtained from a study of beta chain features in type 1 diabetes. TCRB transcripts that were expressed got sequenced, as all of the isolated RNA had been reverse transcribed. TCRdb's table, derived via immunoSEQ multiplex PCR, lists solely in-frame clones and lacks some. The sample comprises a few hundred thousand clones, roughly 15% of which are singletons, and approximately 0.02% rests with the top ten. V lost 1 base, J lost 3 bases, and 10 bases lay in between. There are 14 residues in the CDR3. CDR1 and CDR2 (germline): MDHEN, SYDVKM. The sequenced sample consisted of naive CD4+ T cells from blood. This chain joins TRBV28 and TRBJ2-7; D perhaps matches TRBD2 (6 bases). The TCR comes from a woman aged 18-29 years in good health. The CDR3: CASSLYAGIYEQYF. In DNA form, the CDR3 reads TGTGCCAGCAGTTTATATGCGGGGATCTACGAGCAGTACTTC.